Sequencing of this T cell receptor (beta chain) was carried out in a study of blood T cell repertoires in COVID-19. Looking at the study overall: COVID-19 samples from acute and convalescent phases originated in the United States, Italy and Spain.

Authors' data handling: Researchers report that nucleated cell counts were estimated from reference gene primer amplification. Sequencing used immunoSEQ multiplex PCR; TCRdb keeps in-frame clones, though not all of them. That table gives V, J and clone size, and the DNA gave D and trimming. The sample records about 380,000 clones, around 89% being singletons. Recruitment covered about 26 US areas and drew participants whose ages spanned about 18 to 100 years. Participants had their cohort set by participant-reported clinical history. This CDR3 has 13 amino acids. Trimming cost V 9 bases and J 2 bases, with 12 bases left between them. Germline V lookup: CDR1 LNHDA, CDR2 SQIVND (reference sequence).

Sequencing used PBMCs or T cells enriched from blood (not recorded which). V and J are TRBV19 and TRBJ2-3; D remains unclear. The receptor's source is a woman aged 18-29 years who had recovered from COVID-19. The CDR3 DNA follows: TGTGCCAGCAGGAATCTCCTCACAGATACGCAGTATTTT. It translates to CASRNLLTDTQYF. Filled out from reference TRBV19 and TRBJ2-3, the complete variable domain reads DGGITQSPKYLFRKEGQNVTLSCEQNLNHDAMYWYRQDPGQGLRLIYYSQIVNDFQKGDIAEGYSVSREKKESFPLTVTSAQKNPTAFYLCASRNLLTDTQYFGPGTRLTVL.